This T cell receptor beta chain came from a study of blood T cells in healthy people across ages (dated by TCRdb to about 2015). Background on the whole study: In model experiments, roughly one uniquely barcoded TCR beta cDNA molecule per two T cells was captured by template switching. The study measured age-related changes in TCR beta repertoire diversity using deep sequencing normalized with unique cDNA molecular identifiers. Donors were grouped into four age groups: young (average roughly 15 years), middle-aged (around 39), aged (around 66) and long-lived (around 80). To avoid experimental bias, donors of different ages were distributed randomly across sequencing lanes. The study analyzed two additional independent replicas of 1 million unique cDNA reads from the same blood draw for two donors, one aged 18 to 29 and one aged 80 or older.

Library prep was done by 5' RACE. Reads for this sample came from an Illumina HiSeq 2500. The second PCR ran for roughly 7 to 12 cycles and used a J-beta primer mix along with a sample-barcoded 5' primer. A template-switch 5' adaptor carrying 12 random nucleotides introduced a unique molecular identifier onto each TCR beta cDNA molecule. At least 3 million CDR3-containing paired-end reads were obtained from each sample. All of the RNA was converted into first-strand cDNA using the Mint cDNA synthesis kit, with a TRBC-specific oligonucleotide serving as the primer. After uracil-DNA glycosylase treatment, a first 18-cycle PCR used universal primers M1SS and BC2_uni_R on all cDNA. Per the authors' processing: Normalization of each sample was performed by random selection of 1 million high-quality reads, each carrying a distinct molecular identifier. Instead of being binned into consensus sequences, reads with shared molecular identifiers were discarded. CDR3 identification, clonotype clustering and error correction used MiTCR with a Q25 quality threshold and the strictest error-elimination algorithm. A nonparametric unseen species model with Euler transformation was used to estimate a lower bound on total TCR beta diversity. Using fastp trimming at Q25 and MiXCR clonotype assembly, TCRdb reanalyzed the public sequencing data and kept in-frame beta chains. Each entry is one CDR3 protein sequence, shown with its most common DNA and genes. TCRdb's processing, not the authors', yielded these V and J calls. The table for this sample lists over 1.5 million distinct CDR3 sequences; 40% to 55% of them were counted only once. Together, the top ten hold 2% to 2.5% of the sample.

To note about this clonotype: Its antigen is still unknown. No much larger clone is present one base from it, and per-base qualities are unavailable.

The paper's findings and limits, for the study overall: Estimates of total diversity based on one million sequenced T cells were considered lower bounds and underestimates. As age increased, observed TCR beta diversity per million T cells dropped in a roughly linear way, and a significant reduction was already evident by age 40. There was a strong correlation between observed TCR beta diversity and the percentage of naive T cells measured by flow cytometry. Compared with the aged group, the long-lived group had more naive CD4+ T cells, fewer expanded clones and increased TCR diversity, a pattern suggesting age selection. Donor CMV infection status was unknown, potentially confounding age-related changes in expanded clonotypes. Because profiling used bulk unsorted PBMCs, naive and antigen-experienced compartments could not be compared conclusively.

Systemically healthy Caucasian individuals from Russia, about 38 in total and aged about 6 to 100 years, were included as donors. Around 9.8 milliliters of peripheral blood were collected from each donor into EDTA-treated Vacutainer tubes. Ficoll-Paque density-gradient centrifugation was used to isolate PBMCs, with at least 6.5 million per sample. Trizol reagent was used to extract total RNA from PBMCs, with at least 5 micrograms per sample. For every donor, an aliquot of PBMCs went through flow cytometry to measure the percentages of naive CD45RAhigh/CD27high T cells. Via the germline V gene, CDR1 is SGHTA and CDR2 FQGNSA. From the cysteine through the phenylalanine, the CDR3 covers 14 amino acids. Left in the record is the CDR3 DNA by itself, 42 bases read in frame from the first base.

Sequenced: blood. This TCR was recovered from a woman aged 40 to 55 in good health. The chain employs TRBV7-2 and TRBJ2-7; TRBD1 is perhaps the D gene, given 5 matching bases. Matching the DNA end better, TRBJ2-5 makes the J call doubtful. The CDR3 region reads CASSIQGSWETQYF. The bases are TGTGCCAGCAGCATCCAGGGTTCCTGGGAGACCCAGTACTTC.